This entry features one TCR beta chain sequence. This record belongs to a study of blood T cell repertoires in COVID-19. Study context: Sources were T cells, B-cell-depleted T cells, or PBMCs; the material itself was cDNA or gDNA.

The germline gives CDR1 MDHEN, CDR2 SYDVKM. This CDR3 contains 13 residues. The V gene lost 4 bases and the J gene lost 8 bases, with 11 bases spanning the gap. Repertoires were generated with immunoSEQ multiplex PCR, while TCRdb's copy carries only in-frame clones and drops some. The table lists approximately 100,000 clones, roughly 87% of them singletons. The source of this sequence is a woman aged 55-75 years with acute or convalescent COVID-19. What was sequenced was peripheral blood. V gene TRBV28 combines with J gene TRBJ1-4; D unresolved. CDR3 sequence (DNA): TGTGCCAGCAGTTATGACATGTTAGAAAAACTGTTTTTT. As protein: CASSYDMLEKLFF.